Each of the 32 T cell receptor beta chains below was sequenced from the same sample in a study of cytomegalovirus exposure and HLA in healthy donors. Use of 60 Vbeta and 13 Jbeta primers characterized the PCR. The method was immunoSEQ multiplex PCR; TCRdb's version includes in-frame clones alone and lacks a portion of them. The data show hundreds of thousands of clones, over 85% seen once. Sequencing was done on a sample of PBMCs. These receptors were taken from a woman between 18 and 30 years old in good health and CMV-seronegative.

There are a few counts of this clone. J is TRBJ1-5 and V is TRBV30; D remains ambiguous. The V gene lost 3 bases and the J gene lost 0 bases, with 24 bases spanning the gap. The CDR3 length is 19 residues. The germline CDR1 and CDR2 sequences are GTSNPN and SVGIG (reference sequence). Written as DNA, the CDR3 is TGTGCCTGGAGCAGGCAATGGGAGGCCGGCCTTTATAGCAATCAGCCCCAGCATTTT. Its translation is CAWSRQWEAGLYSNQPQHF. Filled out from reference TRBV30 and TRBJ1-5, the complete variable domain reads SQTIHQWPATLVQPVGSPLSLECTVEGTSNPNLYWYRQAAGRGLQLLFYSVGIGQISSEVPQNLSASRPQDRQFILSSKKLLLSDSGFYLCAWSRQWEAGLYSNQPQHFGDGTRLSIL.

CDR3 sequence reads: CASSPRRGLYNEQFF. In nucleotides, the CDR3 is TGTGCCAGCAGCCCCAGGCGGGGCTTGTATAATGAGCAGTTCTTC. The V and J genes are TRBV6-6 and TRBJ2-1; D is perhaps TRBD2 (6 bases). Germline V lookup: CDR1 MNHNY, CDR2 SVGAGI (reference sequence). Trimming stripped 6 bases from V and 7 bases from J, with 19 bases between. The CDR3 extends over 15 amino acids.

The CDR3 DNA follows: TGTGCCAGCAGCGAGGGACAGGGAAGGAACACCATATATTTT. It specifies CASSEGQGRNTIYF. V gene TRBV6-1 combines with J gene TRBJ1-3, with 9 bases lining up with TRBD1. After removal of 6 bases from V and 7 bases from J, the junction contained 7 bases not matched to a gene. The germline CDR1 and CDR2 sequences are MNHNS and SASEGT. This CDR3 spans 14 amino acids.

The CDR3 region is CAISEAQGGYTF. Written as DNA, the CDR3 is TGTGCCATCAGTGAGGCCCAGGGGGGCTACACCTTC. V usage is TRBV10-3 and J usage is TRBJ1-2; D is possibly TRBD1 (6 bases). CDR1 and CDR2 from the germline V gene are ENHRY and SYGVKD. Trimming removed 2 bases from V and 8 bases from J, with 9 bases in between. CDR3 length: 12 amino acids.

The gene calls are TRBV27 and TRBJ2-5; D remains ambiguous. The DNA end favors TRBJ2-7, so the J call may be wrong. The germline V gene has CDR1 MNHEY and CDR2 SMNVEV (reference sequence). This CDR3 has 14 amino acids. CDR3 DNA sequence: TGTGCCAGCAGTTTACTGCGTCAGACATACGAGCAGTACTTC. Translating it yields CASSLLRQTYEQYF.

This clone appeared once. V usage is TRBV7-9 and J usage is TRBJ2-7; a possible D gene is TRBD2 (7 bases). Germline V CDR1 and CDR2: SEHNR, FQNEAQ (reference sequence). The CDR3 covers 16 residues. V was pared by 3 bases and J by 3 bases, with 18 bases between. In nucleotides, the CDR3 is TGTGCCAGCAGCTTTCCCCCTGGGGGGGGGCACTACGAGCAGTACTTC. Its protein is CASSFPPGGGHYEQYF.

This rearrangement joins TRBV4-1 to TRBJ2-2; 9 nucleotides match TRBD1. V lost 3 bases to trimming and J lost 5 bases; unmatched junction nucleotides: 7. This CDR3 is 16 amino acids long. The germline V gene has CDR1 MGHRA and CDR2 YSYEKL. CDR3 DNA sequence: TGCGCCAGCAGCCACCCACAGGGGGCAGTAACCGGGGAGCTGTTTTTT. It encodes CASSHPQGAVTGELFF.

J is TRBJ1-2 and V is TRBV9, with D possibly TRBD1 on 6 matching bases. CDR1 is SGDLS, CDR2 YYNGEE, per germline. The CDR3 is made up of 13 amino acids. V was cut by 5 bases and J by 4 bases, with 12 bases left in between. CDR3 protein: CASSAGQPYGYTF. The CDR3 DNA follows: TGTGCCAGCAGTGCCGGACAGCCCTATGGCTACACCTTC.

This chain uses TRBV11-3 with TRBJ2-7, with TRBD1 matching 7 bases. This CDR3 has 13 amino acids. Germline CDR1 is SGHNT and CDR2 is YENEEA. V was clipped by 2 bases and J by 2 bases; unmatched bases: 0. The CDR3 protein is CASSLQGAYEQYF. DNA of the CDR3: TGTGCCAGCAGCTTACAGGGGGCCTACGAGCAGTACTTC.

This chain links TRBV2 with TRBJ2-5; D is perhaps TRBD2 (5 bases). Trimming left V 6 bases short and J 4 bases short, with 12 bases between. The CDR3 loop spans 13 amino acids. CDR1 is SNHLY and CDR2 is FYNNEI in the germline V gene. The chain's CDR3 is CASSLLVGETQYF. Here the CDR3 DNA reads TGTGCCAGCAGCTTACTAGTTGGAGAGACCCAGTACTTC.

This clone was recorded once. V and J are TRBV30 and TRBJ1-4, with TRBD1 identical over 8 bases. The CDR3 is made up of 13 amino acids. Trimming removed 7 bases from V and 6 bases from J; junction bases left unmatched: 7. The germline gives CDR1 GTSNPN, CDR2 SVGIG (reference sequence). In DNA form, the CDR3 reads TGTGCCTCAACTCAGGGGGCCGATGAAAAACTGTTTTTT. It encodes CASTQGADEKLFF.

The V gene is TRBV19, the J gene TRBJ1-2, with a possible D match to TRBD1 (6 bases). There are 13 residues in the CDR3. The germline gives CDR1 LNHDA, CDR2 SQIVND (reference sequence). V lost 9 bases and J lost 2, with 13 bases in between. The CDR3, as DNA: TGTGCCAGCGGGAATACAGGGAACTATGGCTACACCTTC. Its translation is CASGNTGNYGYTF.

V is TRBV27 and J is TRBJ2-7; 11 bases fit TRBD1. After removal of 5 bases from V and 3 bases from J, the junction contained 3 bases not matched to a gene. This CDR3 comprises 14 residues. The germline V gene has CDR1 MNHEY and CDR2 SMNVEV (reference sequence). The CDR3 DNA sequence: TGTGCCAGCAGTACGGGACAGGGGGACTACGAGCAGTACTTC. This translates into CASSTGQGDYEQYF.

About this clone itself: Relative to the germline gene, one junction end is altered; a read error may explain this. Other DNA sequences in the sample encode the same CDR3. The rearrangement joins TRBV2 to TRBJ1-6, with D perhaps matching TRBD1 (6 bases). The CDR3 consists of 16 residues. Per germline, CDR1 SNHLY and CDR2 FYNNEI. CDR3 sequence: CASSPTGYPYNSPLHF. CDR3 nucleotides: TGTGCCAGCAGCCCAACAGGGTATCCCTATAATTCCCCCCTCCACTTT.

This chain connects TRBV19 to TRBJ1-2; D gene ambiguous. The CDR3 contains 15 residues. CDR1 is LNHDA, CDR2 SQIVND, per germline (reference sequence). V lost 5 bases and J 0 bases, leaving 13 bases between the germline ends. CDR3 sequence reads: CASSPRTNSNYGYTF. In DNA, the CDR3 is TGTGCCAGTAGTCCCCGGACTAATTCTAACTATGGCTACACCTTC.

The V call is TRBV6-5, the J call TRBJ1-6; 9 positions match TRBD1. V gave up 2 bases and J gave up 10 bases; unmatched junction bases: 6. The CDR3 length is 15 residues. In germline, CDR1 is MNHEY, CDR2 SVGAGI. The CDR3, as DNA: TGTGCCAGCAGTTACCAGGGACAGGGCGGATCACCCCTCCACTTT. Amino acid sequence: CASSYQGQGGSPLHF.

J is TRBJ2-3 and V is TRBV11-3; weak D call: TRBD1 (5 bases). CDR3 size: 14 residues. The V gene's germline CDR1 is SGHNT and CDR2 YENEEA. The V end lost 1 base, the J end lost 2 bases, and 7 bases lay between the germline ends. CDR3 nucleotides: TGTGCCAGCAGCTTAGGACAGCCCACAGATACGCAGTATTTT. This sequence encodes CASSLGQPTDTQYF.

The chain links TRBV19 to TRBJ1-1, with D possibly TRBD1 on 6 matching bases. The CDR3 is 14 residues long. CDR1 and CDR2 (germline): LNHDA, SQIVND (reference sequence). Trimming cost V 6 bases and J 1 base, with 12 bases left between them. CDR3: CASRPGHENTEAFF. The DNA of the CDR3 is TGTGCCAGTAGGCCGGGACACGAGAACACTGAAGCTTTCTTT.

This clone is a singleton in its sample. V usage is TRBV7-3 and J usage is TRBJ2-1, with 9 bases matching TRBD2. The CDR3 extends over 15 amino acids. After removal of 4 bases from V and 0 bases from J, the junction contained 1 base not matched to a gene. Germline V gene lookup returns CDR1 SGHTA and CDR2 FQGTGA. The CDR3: CASSSTSGSYNEQFF. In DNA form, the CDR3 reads TGTGCCAGCAGCTCGACTAGCGGCTCCTACAATGAGCAGTTCTTC.

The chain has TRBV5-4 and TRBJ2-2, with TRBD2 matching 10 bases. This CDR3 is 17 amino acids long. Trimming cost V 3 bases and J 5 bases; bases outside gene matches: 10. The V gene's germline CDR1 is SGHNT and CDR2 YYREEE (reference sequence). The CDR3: CASSYQRGGRQTGELFF. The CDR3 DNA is TGTGCCAGCAGCTACCAGCGGGGGGGCCGACAAACCGGGGAGCTGTTTTTT.

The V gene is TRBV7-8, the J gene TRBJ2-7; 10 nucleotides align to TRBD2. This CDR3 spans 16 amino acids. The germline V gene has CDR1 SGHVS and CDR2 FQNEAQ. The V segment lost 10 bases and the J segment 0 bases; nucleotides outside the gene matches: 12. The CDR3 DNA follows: TGTGCCATCTATGCCCCCCTAGCGGGGGACTCCTACGAGCAGTACTTC. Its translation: CAIYAPLAGDSYEQYF.

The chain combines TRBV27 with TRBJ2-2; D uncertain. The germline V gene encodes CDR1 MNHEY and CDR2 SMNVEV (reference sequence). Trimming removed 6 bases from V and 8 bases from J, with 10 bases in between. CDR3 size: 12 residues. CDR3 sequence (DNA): TGTGCCAGCAGCCCTCCCGGGGGGGAGCTGTTTTTT. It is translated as CASSPPGGELFF.

CDR3: CASSRTGETQYF. The CDR3 DNA is TGTGCCAGCAGTCGGACAGGCGAGACCCAGTACTTC. The rearrangement joins TRBV6-6 to TRBJ2-5, with 7 bases matching TRBD1. V was clipped by 5 bases and J by 5 bases; unmatched bases: 2. Germline V gene lookup returns CDR1 MNHNY and CDR2 SVGAGI (reference sequence). This CDR3 is 12 amino acids long.

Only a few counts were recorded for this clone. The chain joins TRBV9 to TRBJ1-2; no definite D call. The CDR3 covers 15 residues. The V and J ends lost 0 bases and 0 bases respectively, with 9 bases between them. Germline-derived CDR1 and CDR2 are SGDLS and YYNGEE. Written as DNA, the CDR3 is TGTGCCAGCAGCGTAGGCGGGGTGACTAACTATGGCTACACCTTC. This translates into CASSVGGVTNYGYTF.

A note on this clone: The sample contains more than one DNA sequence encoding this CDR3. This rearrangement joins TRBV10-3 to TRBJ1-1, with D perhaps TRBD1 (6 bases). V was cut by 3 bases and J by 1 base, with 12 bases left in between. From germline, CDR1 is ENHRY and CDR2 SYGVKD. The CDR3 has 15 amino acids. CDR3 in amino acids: CAISDRGRGNTEAFF. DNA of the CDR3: TGTGCCATCAGTGACAGGGGCAGGGGGAACACTGAAGCTTTCTTT.

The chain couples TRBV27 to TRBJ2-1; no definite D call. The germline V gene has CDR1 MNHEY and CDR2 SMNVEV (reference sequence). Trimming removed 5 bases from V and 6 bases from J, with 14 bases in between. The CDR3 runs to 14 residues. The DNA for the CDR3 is TGTGCCAGCAGTGGGCTGAGACCTTTCAATGAGCAGTTCTTC. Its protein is CASSGLRPFNEQFF.

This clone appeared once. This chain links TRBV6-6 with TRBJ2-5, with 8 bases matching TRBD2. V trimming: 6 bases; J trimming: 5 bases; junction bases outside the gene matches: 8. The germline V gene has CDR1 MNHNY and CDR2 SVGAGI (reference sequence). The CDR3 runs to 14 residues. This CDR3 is CASSGGVGAETQYF. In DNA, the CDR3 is TGTGCCAGCAGCGGGGGGGTAGGGGCGGAGACCCAGTACTTC.

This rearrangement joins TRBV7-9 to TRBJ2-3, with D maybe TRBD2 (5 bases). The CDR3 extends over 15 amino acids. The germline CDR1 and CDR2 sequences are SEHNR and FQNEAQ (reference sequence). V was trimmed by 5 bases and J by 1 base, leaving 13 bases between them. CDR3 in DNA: TGTGCCAGCAGCCCCCTTAAAGCGGGCACAGATACGCAGTATTTT. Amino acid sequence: CASSPLKAGTDTQYF. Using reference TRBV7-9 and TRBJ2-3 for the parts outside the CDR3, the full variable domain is DTGVSQNPRHKITKRGQNVTFRCDPISEHNRLYWYRQTLGQGPEFLTYFQNEAQLEKSRLLSDRFSAERPKGSFSTLEIQRTEQGDSAMYLCASSPLKAGTDTQYFGPGTRLTVL.

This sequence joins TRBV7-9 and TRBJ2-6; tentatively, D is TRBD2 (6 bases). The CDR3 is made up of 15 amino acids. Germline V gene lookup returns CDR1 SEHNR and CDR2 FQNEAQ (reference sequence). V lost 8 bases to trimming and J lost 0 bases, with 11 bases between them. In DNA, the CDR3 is TGTGCCAGCCCAATCGGGGGCTCTGGGGCCAACGTCCTGACTTTC. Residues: CASPIGGSGANVLTF. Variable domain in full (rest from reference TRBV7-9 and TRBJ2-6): DTGVSQNPRHKITKRGQNVTFRCDPISEHNRLYWYRQTLGQGPEFLTYFQNEAQLEKSRLLSDRFSAERPKGSFSTLEIQRTEQGDSAMYLCASPIGGSGANVLTFGAGSRLTVL.

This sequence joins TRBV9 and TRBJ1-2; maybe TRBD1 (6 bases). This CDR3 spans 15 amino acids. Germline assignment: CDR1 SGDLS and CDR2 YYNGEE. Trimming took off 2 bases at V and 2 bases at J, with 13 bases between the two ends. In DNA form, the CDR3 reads TGTGCCAGCAGCGTGGAGACAGGCCCCAACTATGGCTACACCTTC. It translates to CASSVETGPNYGYTF.

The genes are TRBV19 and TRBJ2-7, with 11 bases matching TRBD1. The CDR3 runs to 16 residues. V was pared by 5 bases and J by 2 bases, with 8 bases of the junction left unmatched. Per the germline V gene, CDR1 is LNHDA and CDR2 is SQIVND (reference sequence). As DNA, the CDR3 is TGTGCCAGTAGTTTCGGACAGGGGGCGAGGACCTACGAGCAGTACTTC. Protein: CASSFGQGARTYEQYF.

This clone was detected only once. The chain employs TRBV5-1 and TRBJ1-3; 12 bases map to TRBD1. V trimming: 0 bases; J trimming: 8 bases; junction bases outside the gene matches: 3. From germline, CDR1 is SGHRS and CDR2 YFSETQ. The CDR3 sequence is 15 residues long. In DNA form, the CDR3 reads TGCGCCAGCAGCTTGGAGGGACAGGGGGCTGACACCATATATTTT. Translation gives CASSLEGQGADTIYF.